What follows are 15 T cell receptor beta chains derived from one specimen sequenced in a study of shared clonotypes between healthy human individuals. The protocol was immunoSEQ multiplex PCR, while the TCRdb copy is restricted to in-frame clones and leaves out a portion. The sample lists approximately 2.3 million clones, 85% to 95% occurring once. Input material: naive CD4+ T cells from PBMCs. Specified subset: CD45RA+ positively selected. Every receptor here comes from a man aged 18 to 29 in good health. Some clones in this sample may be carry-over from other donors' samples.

The CDR3 here is CASSYGRALMEEQYF. For the CDR3, the DNA is TGTGCCAGCAGTTACGGGCGGGCTCTAATGGAGGAGCAGTACTTC. The chain is built from TRBV11-2 and TRBJ2-7; weak D call: TRBD2 (5 bases). Looked up from germline, CDR1 is SGHAT and CDR2 is FQNNGV. Trimming removed 6 bases at V and 7 bases at J, with 22 bases between. The CDR3 is 15 amino acids.

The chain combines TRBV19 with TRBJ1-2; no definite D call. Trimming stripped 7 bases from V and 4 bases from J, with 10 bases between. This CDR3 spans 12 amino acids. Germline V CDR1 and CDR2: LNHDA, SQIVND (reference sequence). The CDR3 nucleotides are TGTGCCAGTATGTCGGCAGGCTATGGCTACACCTTC. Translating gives CASMSAGYGYTF. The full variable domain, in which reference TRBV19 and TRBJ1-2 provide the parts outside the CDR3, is DGGITQSPKYLFRKEGQNVTLSCEQNLNHDAMYWYRQDPGQGLRLIYYSQIVNDFQKGDIAEGYSVSREKKESFPLTVTSAQKNPTAFYLCASMSAGYGYTFGSGTRLTVV.

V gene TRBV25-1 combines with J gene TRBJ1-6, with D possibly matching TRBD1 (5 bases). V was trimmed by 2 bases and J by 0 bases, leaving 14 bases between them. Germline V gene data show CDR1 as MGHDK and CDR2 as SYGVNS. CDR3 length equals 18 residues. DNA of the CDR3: TGTGCCAGCAGTGAAGGATGGCAGGGAAGCTCCTATAATTCACCCCTCCACTTT. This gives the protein CASSEGWQGSSYNSPLHF.

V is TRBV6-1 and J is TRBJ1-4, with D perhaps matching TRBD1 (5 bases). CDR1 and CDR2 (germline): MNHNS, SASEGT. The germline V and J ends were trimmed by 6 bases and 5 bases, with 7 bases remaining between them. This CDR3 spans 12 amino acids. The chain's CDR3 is CASRGGNEKLFF. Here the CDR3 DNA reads TGTGCCAGCAGGGGGGGGAATGAAAAACTGTTTTTT.

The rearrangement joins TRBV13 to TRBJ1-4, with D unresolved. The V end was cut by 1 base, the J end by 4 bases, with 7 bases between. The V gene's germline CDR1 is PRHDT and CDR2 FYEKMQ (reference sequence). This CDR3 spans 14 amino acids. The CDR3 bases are TGTGCCAGCAGCTTAGCTGGCGGTAATGAAAAACTGTTTTTT. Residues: CASSLAGGNEKLFF.

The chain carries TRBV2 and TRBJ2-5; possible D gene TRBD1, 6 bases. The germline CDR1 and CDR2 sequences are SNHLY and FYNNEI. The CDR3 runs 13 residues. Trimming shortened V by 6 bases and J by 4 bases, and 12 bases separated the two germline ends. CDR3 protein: CASSRQVRETQYF. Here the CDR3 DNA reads TGTGCCAGCAGCAGACAGGTCAGAGAGACCCAGTACTTC.

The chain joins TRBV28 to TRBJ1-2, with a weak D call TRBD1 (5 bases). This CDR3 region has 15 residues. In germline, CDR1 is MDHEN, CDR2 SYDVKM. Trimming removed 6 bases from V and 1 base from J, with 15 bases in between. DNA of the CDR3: TGTGCCAGCAGGCCAACGGGACTCGATAACTATGGCTACACCTTC. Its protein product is CASRPTGLDNYGYTF.

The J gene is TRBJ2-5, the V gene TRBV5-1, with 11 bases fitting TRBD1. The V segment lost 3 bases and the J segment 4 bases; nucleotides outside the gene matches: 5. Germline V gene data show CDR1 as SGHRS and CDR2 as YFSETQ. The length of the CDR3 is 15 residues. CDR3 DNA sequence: TGCGCCAGCAGCTGGACAGGGGGCATTGGAGAGACCCAGTACTTC. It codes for CASSWTGGIGETQYF.

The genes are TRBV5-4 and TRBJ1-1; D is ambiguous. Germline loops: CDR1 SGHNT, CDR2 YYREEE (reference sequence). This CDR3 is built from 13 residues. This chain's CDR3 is CCGSLNMNTEAFF. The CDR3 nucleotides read TGTTGCGGCAGTTTAAATATGAACACTGAAGCTTTCTTT.

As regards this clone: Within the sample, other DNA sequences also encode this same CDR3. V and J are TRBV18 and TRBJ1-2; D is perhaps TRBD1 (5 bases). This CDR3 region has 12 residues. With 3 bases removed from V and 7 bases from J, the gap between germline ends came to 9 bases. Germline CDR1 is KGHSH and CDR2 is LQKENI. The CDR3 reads CASSPGGGGYTF. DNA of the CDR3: TGTGCCAGCTCACCCGGGGGTGGTGGCTACACCTTC.

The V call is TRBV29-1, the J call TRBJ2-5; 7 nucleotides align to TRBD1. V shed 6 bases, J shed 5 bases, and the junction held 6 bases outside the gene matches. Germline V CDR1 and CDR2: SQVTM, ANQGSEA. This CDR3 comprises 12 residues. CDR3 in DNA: TGCAGCGTAATGACAGGGACGGAGACCCAGTACTTC. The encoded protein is CSVMTGTETQYF.

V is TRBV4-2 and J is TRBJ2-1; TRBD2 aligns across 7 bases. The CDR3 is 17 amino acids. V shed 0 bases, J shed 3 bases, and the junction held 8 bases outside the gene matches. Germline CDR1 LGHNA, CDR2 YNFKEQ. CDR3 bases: TGTGCCAGCAGCCAAGATCTAGGACGGGGGGACTACAATGAGCAGTTCTTC. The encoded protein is CASSQDLGRGDYNEQFF.

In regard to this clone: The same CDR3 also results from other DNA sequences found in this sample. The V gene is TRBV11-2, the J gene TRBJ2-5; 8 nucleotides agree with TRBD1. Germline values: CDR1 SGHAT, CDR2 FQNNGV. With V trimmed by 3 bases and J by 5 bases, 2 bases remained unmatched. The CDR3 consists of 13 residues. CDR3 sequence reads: CASSFGQGETQYF. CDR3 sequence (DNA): TGTGCCAGCAGCTTTGGACAGGGTGAGACCCAGTACTTC.

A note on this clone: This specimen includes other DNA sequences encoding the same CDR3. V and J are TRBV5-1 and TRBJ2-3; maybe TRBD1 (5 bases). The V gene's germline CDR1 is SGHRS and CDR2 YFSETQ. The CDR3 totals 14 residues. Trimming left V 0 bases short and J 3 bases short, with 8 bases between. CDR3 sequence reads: CASSLGRATDTQYF. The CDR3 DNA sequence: TGCGCCAGCAGCTTGGGCAGGGCAACAGATACGCAGTATTTT.

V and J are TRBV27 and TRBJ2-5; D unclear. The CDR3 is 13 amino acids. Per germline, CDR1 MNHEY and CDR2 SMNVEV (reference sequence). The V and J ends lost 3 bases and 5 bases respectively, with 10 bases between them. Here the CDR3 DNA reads TGTGCCAGCAGTTTTCACGCCTCGGAGACCCAGTACTTC. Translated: CASSFHASETQYF.